These 22 T cell receptor beta chains were all obtained from the same sample, sequenced in a study of Ad26.COV2.S vaccination and SARS-CoV-2 variants. Measured with immunoSEQ multiplex PCR; TCRdb has only the in-frame clones, and not every one. The repertoire has more than 400,000 clones, around 92% of them found once; the top ten carry about 1.7%. Treatment here: roughly 18 received Ad26.COV2.S at low or high dose, single or two shots; about 5 received placebo; per-sample allocation not given. Sampling occurred on day 63 after the first vaccine or placebo injection. The source material was peripheral blood, sampled in a trial of Ad26.COV2.S vaccine versus placebo. The origin of the receptors is a person aged 18-65 years who received the Ad26.COV2.S COVID-19 vaccine or a placebo.

The rearrangement links TRBV7-9 to TRBJ2-5, with 7 bases that match TRBD1. V dropped 4 bases and J dropped 1; count of bases not matched to a gene: 12. The CDR3 spans 17 residues. Germline CDR1 reads SEHNR; CDR2 reads FQNEAQ (reference sequence). CDR3 in DNA: TGTGCCAGCAGCTCTAGTCGTGGGACAGCTAGCCAAGAGACCCAGTACTTC. It codes for CASSSSRGTASQETQYF.

The chain has TRBV6-2 or TRBV6-3 and TRBJ2-6; D is unclear. The germline V gene encodes CDR1 MNHEY and CDR2 SVGEGT. The CDR3 is 15 residues long. Trimming took 2 bases from V and 0 from J, leaving 5 bases between them. CDR3 sequence: CASSYTPSGANVLTF. The DNA for the CDR3 is TGTGCCAGCAGTTACACCCCCTCTGGGGCCAACGTCCTGACTTTC.

This clone appeared a single time. The CDR3 region has the DNA TGTGCCAGCAGCTCGACCCTAGTTGAGGCCCCCAACTATGGCTACACCTTC. Its protein is CASSSTLVEAPNYGYTF. The chain combines TRBV7-9 with TRBJ1-2; unclear D gene. This CDR3 contains 17 residues. Germline V lookup: CDR1 SEHNR, CDR2 FQNEAQ (reference sequence). Deletions cut 4 bases from V and 2 bases from J, with 20 bases between.

The sample holds a few counts of this clone. The chain carries TRBV7-2 and TRBJ1-5; no firm D call. This CDR3 region has 16 residues. V lost 7 bases and J 3 bases, leaving 19 bases between the germline ends. CDR1 is SGHTA and CDR2 is FQGNSA in the germline V gene. The CDR3 nucleotides are TGTGCCAGCACCCCACACGGTGGGCCAGTCAATCAGCCCCAGCATTTT. It encodes CASTPHGGPVNQPQHF.

The chain couples TRBV11-3 to TRBJ2-7; 12 nucleotides line up with TRBD1. J gave up 0 bases and V 4 bases, and 1 base lay outside the gene matches. CDR3 length: 15 residues. Germline loops: CDR1 SGHNT, CDR2 YENEEA. The CDR3 nucleotides read TGTGCCAGCAGCTCGGGACAGGGGGCCTCCTACGAGCAGTACTTC. Translated: CASSSGQGASYEQYF.

CDR3 in DNA: TGTGCCAGCAGTTTAAGACTAGCGGGGTCCTATGTAGATACGCAGTATTTT. Protein sequence: CASSLRLAGSYVDTQYF. V usage is TRBV28 and J usage is TRBJ2-3, with 11 bases that match TRBD2. Germline CDR1 MDHEN, CDR2 SYDVKM. The CDR3 totals 17 residues. With V trimmed by 2 bases and J by 5 bases, 9 bases remained unmatched.

The chain joins TRBV11-2 to TRBJ2-3, with D perhaps matching TRBD1 (7 bases). Trimming took 1 base from V and 3 from J, leaving 14 bases between them. CDR1 and CDR2 (germline): SGHAT, FQNNGV. This CDR3 contains 16 residues. The CDR3 region is CASSLVQGGQTDTQYF. The CDR3 DNA reads TGTGCCAGCAGCTTAGTCCAGGGGGGACAGACAGATACGCAGTATTTT.

The rearrangement links TRBV4-3 to TRBJ2-7; TRBD1 matches at 8 bases. CDR1 is LGHNA and CDR2 is YSLEER in the germline V gene. The V segment lost 0 bases and the J segment 3 bases; nucleotides outside the gene matches: 4. This CDR3 region has 15 residues. CDR3 loop: CASSQEQDRVYEQYF. The CDR3 DNA follows: TGCGCCAGCAGCCAAGAGCAGGACAGGGTCTACGAGCAGTACTTC.

J is TRBJ1-6 and V is TRBV15, with D perhaps matching TRBD1 (6 bases). The germline V and J ends were trimmed by 4 bases and 10 bases, with 17 bases remaining between them. Germline-derived CDR1 and CDR2 are LNHNV and YYDKDF (reference sequence). The CDR3 has 15 amino acids. CDR3 nucleotides: TGTGCCACCAGCACAAGGGGGGGCAGGGGATCACCCCTCCACTTT. Protein product: CATSTRGGRGSPLHF.

The chain is built from TRBV6-4 and TRBJ2-6; D unresolved. Germline lookup yields CDR1 MRHNA and CDR2 SNTAGT. CDR3 length equals 14 residues. Trimming left V 2 bases short and J 0 bases short, with 2 bases between. The DNA of the CDR3 is TGTGCCAGCAGTGACAACTCTGGGGCCAACGTCCTGACTTTC. Translation gives CASSDNSGANVLTF.

This rearrangement joins TRBV27 to TRBJ2-3; 10 bases fit TRBD2. The CDR3 consists of 17 residues. With V trimmed by 4 bases and J by 5 bases, 12 bases remained unmatched. Looked up from germline, CDR1 is MNHEY and CDR2 is SMNVEV (reference sequence). CDR3 loop: CASSSLTSGWRGDTQYF. CDR3 coding DNA: TGTGCCAGCAGTTCTTTGACTAGCGGGTGGCGGGGAGATACGCAGTATTTT.

This chain links TRBV12-5 with TRBJ1-3; D unresolved. The CDR3 spans 15 residues. V lost 1 base, J lost 0 bases, and 7 bases lay in between. CDR1 is LGHNT and CDR2 is FRNRAP in the germline V gene. CDR3 amino acids: CASGLDRSSGNTIYF. CDR3 bases: TGTGCTAGTGGTTTGGACAGAAGCTCTGGAAACACCATATATTTT.

The genes are TRBV4-3 and TRBJ1-3; TRBD1 aligns across 7 bases. The CDR3 has 17 residues. V dropped 3 bases and J dropped 0; count of bases not matched to a gene: 8. CDR1 LGHNA and CDR2 YSLEER come from the germline V gene. The CDR3 loop is CASSQGNTGVSGNTIYF. The DNA of the CDR3 is TGCGCCAGCAGCCAGGGTAATACAGGGGTCTCTGGAAACACCATATATTTT.

V gene TRBV3-1 (or the pseudogene TRBV3-2) combines with J gene TRBJ1-1; 9 bases align to TRBD1. The CDR3 spans 14 residues. Germline CDR1 and CDR2: LGHDT and YNNKEL (reference sequence). V shed 4 bases, J shed 8 bases, and the junction held 8 bases outside the gene matches. In DNA form, the CDR3 reads TGTGCCAGCAGCCGCTCAAGGGACAGGGAGGAAGCTTTCTTT. It is translated as CASSRSRDREEAFF.

In this sample, this clone turned up once. The V gene is TRBV4-3, the J gene TRBJ2-5, with 7 bases matching TRBD1. There are 13 residues in the CDR3. Germline CDR1 is LGHNA and CDR2 is YSLEER. J gave up 7 bases and V 1 base, and 3 bases lay outside the gene matches. CDR3: CASSQGGGWTQYF. CDR3 coding DNA: TGCGCCAGCAGCCAAGGAGGGGGCTGGACCCAGTACTTC.

The genes are TRBV19 and TRBJ1-2; no reliable D call. V dropped 3 bases and J dropped 2 bases, with 13 bases sitting between them. Germline V lookup: CDR1 LNHDA, CDR2 SQIVND (reference sequence). The CDR3 totals 15 residues. CDR3 sequence reads: CASSIKGSQNYGYTF. The DNA for the CDR3 is TGTGCCAGTAGTATCAAGGGCAGCCAGAACTATGGCTACACCTTC.

The V call is TRBV5-8, the J call TRBJ1-2; 8 nucleotides match TRBD1. V lost 2 bases, J lost 8 bases, and 8 bases stayed unmatched. The germline CDR1 and CDR2 sequences are SGHTS and YDEGEE. The CDR3 loop spans 14 amino acids. The CDR3 spells CASSFRDRSYGYTF. The CDR3 DNA reads TGTGCCAGCAGCTTCCGGGACAGGTCGTACGGCTACACCTTC.

In DNA, the CDR3 is TGTGCCAGCAGCCATTACCGGGGCTACAATGAGCAGTTCTTC. Amino acid sequence: CASSHYRGYNEQFF. The chain has TRBV11-3 and TRBJ2-1; perhaps TRBD2 as D (5 bases). The CDR3 is made up of 14 amino acids. CDR1 is SGHNT, CDR2 YENEEA, per germline. The V and J ends lost 5 bases and 3 bases respectively, with 11 bases between them.

The chain combines TRBV28 with TRBJ2-7, with D perhaps matching TRBD1 (6 bases). Germline lookup yields CDR1 MDHEN and CDR2 SYDVKM. CDR3 length: 11 amino acids. V dropped 7 bases and J dropped 6 bases, with 10 bases sitting between them. The CDR3 loop reads CASTSGVEQYF. CDR3 in DNA: TGTGCCAGCACCTCAGGGGTCGAGCAGTACTTC.

The chain uses TRBV19 and TRBJ1-1; 10 bases line up with TRBD1. Germline V gene lookup returns CDR1 LNHDA and CDR2 SQIVND (reference sequence). The V segment lost 5 bases and the J segment 2 bases; nucleotides outside the gene matches: 8. This CDR3 region has 16 residues. The CDR3 loop reads CASSSTGTGVNTEAFF. The CDR3 nucleotides are TGTGCCAGTAGTTCCACGGGGACAGGGGTTAACACTGAAGCTTTCTTT.

V usage is TRBV19 and J usage is TRBJ2-7; tentatively, D is TRBD1 or TRBD2 (5 bases each). The length of the CDR3 is 14 residues. The V end lost 1 base, the J end lost 2 bases, and 9 bases lay between the germline ends. Germline loops: CDR1 LNHDA, CDR2 SQIVND (reference sequence). The CDR3 region is CASSIGEGPYEQYF. The CDR3 nucleotides read TGTGCCAGTAGTATAGGAGAGGGACCCTACGAGCAGTACTTC.

The chain employs TRBV5-4 and TRBJ1-1; tentatively, D is TRBD1 (5 bases). Germline V gene data show CDR1 as SGHNT and CDR2 as YYREEE (reference sequence). The CDR3 covers 12 residues. The germline V and J ends were trimmed by 3 bases and 4 bases, with 7 bases remaining between them. For the CDR3, the DNA is TGTGCCAGCAGCTGGGGGGGCACTGAAGCTTTCTTT. This encodes CASSWGGTEAFF.